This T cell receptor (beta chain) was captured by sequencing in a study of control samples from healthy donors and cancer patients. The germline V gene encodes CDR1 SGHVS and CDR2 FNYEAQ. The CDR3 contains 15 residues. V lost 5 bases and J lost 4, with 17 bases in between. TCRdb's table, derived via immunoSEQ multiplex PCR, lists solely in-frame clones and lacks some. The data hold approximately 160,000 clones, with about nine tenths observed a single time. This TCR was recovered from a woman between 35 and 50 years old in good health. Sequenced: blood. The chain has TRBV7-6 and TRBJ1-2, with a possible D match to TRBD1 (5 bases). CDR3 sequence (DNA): TGTGCCAGCAGCACAAGACCGGGACCCTCCTATGGCTACACCTTC. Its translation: CASSTRPGPSYGYTF. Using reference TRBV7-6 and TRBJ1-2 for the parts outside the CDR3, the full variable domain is GAGVSQSPRYKVTKRGQDVALRCDPISGHVSLYWYRQALGQGPEFLTYFNYEAQQDKSGLPNDRFSAERPEGSISTLTIQRTEQRDSAMYRCASSTRPGPSYGYTFGSGTRLTVV.